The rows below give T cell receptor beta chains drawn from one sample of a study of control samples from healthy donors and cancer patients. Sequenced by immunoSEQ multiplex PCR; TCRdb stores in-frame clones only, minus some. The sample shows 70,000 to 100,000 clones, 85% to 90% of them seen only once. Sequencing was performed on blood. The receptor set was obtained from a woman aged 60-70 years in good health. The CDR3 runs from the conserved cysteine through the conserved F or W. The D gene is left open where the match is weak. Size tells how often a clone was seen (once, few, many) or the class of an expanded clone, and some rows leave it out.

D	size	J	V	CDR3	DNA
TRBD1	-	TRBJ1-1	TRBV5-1	CASSPTGQGVNTEAFF	TGCGCCAGCAGCCCTACGGGACAGGGGGTGAACACTGAAGCTTTCTTT
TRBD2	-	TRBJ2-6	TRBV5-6	CASSARTSGITGANVLTF	TGTGCCAGCAGCGCCCGGACTAGCGGGATAACTGGGGCCAACGTCCTGACTTTC
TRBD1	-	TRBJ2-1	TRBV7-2	CASSKMLGTGGSNEQFF	TGTGCCAGTAGCAAAATGCTCGGGACAGGGGGCTCCAATGAGCAGTTCTTC
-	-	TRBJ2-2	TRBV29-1	CSVEEGHTGELFF	TGCAGCGTTGAAGAGGGACACACCGGGGAGCTGTTTTTT
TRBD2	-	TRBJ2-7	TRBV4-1	CASSQALLAGSSYEQYF	TGCGCCAGCAGCCAAGCTCTCCTAGCGGGGAGCTCCTACGAGCAGTACTTC
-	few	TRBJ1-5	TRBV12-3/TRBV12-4	CASRRGYGQPQHF	TGTGCCAGCCGACGGGGGTATGGTCAGCCCCAGCATTTT
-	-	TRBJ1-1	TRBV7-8	CASSLGMNTEAFF	TGTGCCAGCAGCTTAGGAATGAACACTGAAGCTTTCTTT
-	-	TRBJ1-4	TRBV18	CASSRQNEKLFF	TGTGCCAGCTCACGACAAAATGAAAAACTGTTTTTT
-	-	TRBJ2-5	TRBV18	CASSPVLDETQYF	TGTGCCAGCTCACCTGTATTGGATGAGACCCAGTACTTC
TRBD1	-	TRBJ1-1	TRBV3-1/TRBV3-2	CASSHAGQDTEAFF	TGTGCCAGCAGCCACGCAGGACAGGACACTGAAGCTTTCTTT
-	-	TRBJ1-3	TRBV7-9	CASSLDRISGNTIYF	TGTGCCAGCAGCTTAGACAGAATCTCTGGAAACACCATATATTTT
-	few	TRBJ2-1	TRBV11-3	CASSLGGYYNEQFF	TGTGCCAGCAGCCTCGGCGGGTACTACAATGAGCAGTTCTTC
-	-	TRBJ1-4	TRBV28	CASSFMRGNEKLFF	TGTGCCAGCAGTTTTATGCGGGGAAATGAAAAACTGTTTTTT
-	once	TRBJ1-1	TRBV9	CASSVDSGVLTEAFF	TGTGCCAGCAGCGTAGATTCGGGAGTGTTGACTGAAGCTTTCTTT
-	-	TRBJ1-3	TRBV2	CASSGQTVSSGNTIYF	TGTGCCAGCAGTGGGCAGACAGTTAGCTCTGGAAACACCATATATTTT